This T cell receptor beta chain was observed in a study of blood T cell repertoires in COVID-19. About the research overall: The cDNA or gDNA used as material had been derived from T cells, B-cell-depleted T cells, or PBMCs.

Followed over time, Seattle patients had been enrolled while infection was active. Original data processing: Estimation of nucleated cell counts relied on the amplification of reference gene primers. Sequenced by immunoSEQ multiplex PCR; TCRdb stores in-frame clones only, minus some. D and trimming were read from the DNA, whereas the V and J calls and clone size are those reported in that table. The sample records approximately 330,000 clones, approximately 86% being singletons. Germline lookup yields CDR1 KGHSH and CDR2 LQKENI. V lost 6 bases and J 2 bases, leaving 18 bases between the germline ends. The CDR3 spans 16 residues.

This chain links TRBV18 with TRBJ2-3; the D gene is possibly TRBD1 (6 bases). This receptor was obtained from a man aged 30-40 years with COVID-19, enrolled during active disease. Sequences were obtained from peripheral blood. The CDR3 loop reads CASSQYQGIYTDTQYF. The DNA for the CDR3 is TGTGCCAGCTCCCAATATCAGGGGATTTACACAGATACGCAGTATTTT.